Presented here are 19 T cell receptor beta chains from one specimen sequenced in a study of vaccination and CD4 T cells after COVID-19. The Oncomine TCR Beta short-read assay was what sequenced the DNA obtained from cultured CD4+ T cells. TCRdb re-called the PCR reads through MiXCR, storing one row per CDR3 protein. Seen here are approximately 26,000 distinct CDR3 sequences, less than 50% observed once, and the top ten hold 11%. Noted treatment: approximately nine-day PBMC culture with coronavirus spike peptide pools or control peptides (ViraFEST assay). No antigen has been identified for these receptors. Input material: CD4+ T cells from blood, cultured in vitro. These receptors were taken from a human donor who had recovered from COVID-19.

Within the sample, this clonotype is medium-sized. The rearrangement links TRBV7-2 to TRBJ2-7; 7 positions agree with TRBD2. Germline assignment: CDR1 SGHTA and CDR2 FQGNSA. Trimming cost V 5 bases and J 5 bases; bases outside gene matches: 12. The CDR3 runs 15 residues. The CDR3 DNA sequence: TGTGCCAGCAGCCAAAGAGCGGGAAGGTTCCACGAGCAGTACTTC. Residues: CASSQRAGRFHEQYF.

This clonotype was picked up a small number of times. J is TRBJ2-3 and V is TRBV28; TRBD1 agrees at 7 bases. CDR1 is MDHEN and CDR2 is SYDVKM in the germline V gene. CDR3 length: 14 residues. With V trimmed by 8 bases and J by 6 bases, 11 bases remained unmatched. The CDR3 nucleotides read TGTGCCAGCGACAGGGCAGGGGGTATGGATACGCAGTATTTT. Residues: CASDRAGGMDTQYF.

V is TRBV7-4 and J is TRBJ1-5, with TRBD1 matching 7 bases. The germline V gene encodes CDR1 SGHVT and CDR2 SQSDAQ. V lost 2 bases to trimming and J lost 0 bases; unmatched junction nucleotides: 7. CDR3 size: 17 residues. CDR3 in amino acids: CASSLTGTDYSNQPQHF. The CDR3 DNA follows: TGTGCCAGCAGCTTAACCGGGACAGACTATAGCAATCAGCCCCAGCATTTT.

This clonotype was seen a few times. J is TRBJ1-2 and V is TRBV20-1, with D possibly being TRBD1 (5 bases). The CDR3 is 13 amino acids. CDR1 and CDR2 from the germline V gene are DFQATT and SNEGSKA (reference sequence). V was pared by 0 bases and J by 7 bases, with 12 bases between. CDR3 residues: CSARDVTRGGYTF. In nucleotides, the CDR3 is TGCAGTGCTAGAGACGTAACGAGGGGTGGCTACACCTTC.

The chain is built from TRBV28 and TRBJ2-1, with 8 nucleotides matching TRBD1. J lost 3 bases, V lost 5 bases, and 9 bases had no gene match. This CDR3 is built from 16 residues. The germline CDR1 and CDR2 sequences are MDHEN and SYDVKM. CDR3 in amino acids: CASSHHIGQGYNEQFF. The CDR3 DNA is TGTGCCAGCAGTCACCACATCGGACAGGGCTACAATGAGCAGTTCTTC.

The gene calls are TRBV14 and TRBJ1-6; D perhaps matches TRBD1 (5 bases). V was pared by 1 base and J by 11 bases, with 9 bases between. The CDR3 has 13 amino acids. Germline V gene lookup returns CDR1 SGHDN and CDR2 FVKESK. CDR3 nucleotides: TGTGCCAGCAGCCAAGCGGGGGAGGCACCCCTCCACTTT. The encoded protein is CASSQAGEAPLHF.

This clonotype appeared a few times. The rearrangement links TRBV28 to TRBJ1-2, with unresolved D. The ends were cut back, 5 bases at V and 4 bases at J, with 17 bases in the middle. Germline V gene data show CDR1 as MDHEN and CDR2 as SYDVKM. The CDR3 has 15 amino acids. The CDR3 here is CASSTPVKGFYGYTF. The DNA for the CDR3 is TGTGCCAGCAGTACCCCGGTCAAAGGGTTCTATGGCTACACCTTC.

This chain joins TRBV28 and TRBJ2-7; 10 bases line up with TRBD2. CDR1 is MDHEN and CDR2 is SYDVKM in the germline V gene. Losses at the gene ends were 6 bases for V and 4 bases for J; bases not matched to a gene: 6. The CDR3 covers 14 residues. The CDR3 sequence: CASRTGTSEYEQYF. The CDR3, as DNA: TGTGCCAGCAGGACAGGGACTAGCGAGTACGAGCAGTACTTC.

This chain joins TRBV24-1 and TRBJ2-3; 12 nucleotides match TRBD2. The V gene end was trimmed by 5 bases and the J gene end by 2 bases; junction bases not matched to a gene: 1. The CDR3 covers 15 residues. Germline CDR1 and CDR2: KGHDR and SFDVKD. The CDR3, as DNA: TGTGCCACCAGTGGGACTAGCGGGAACACAGATACGCAGTATTTT. It is translated as CATSGTSGNTDTQYF.

The chain is built from TRBV10-3 and TRBJ2-7; tentatively, D is TRBD1 or TRBD2 (5 bases each). V dropped 10 bases and J dropped 6 bases, with 22 bases sitting between them. This CDR3 comprises 14 residues. Germline CDR1 ENHRY, CDR2 SYGVKD. CDR3 sequence reads: CATQEDLQVSEQYF. The CDR3, as DNA: TGTGCCACCCAGGAGGACTTACAGGTTTCCGAGCAGTACTTC.

The chain couples TRBV12-3 or TRBV12-4 to TRBJ2-5; the D gene is possibly TRBD1 (6 bases). Trimming shortened V by 6 bases and J by 5 bases, and 13 bases separated the two germline ends. CDR3 length: 13 residues. The CDR3 reads CASSVQGGETQYF. In DNA, the CDR3 is TGTGCCAGCAGCGTACAGGGCGGGGAGACCCAGTACTTC.

There are a few counts of this clonotype. V and J are TRBV6-2 or TRBV6-3 and TRBJ2-5, with D possibly TRBD1 on 6 matching bases. This CDR3 comprises 15 residues. In germline, CDR1 is MNHEY, CDR2 SVGEGT. V was trimmed by 4 bases and J by 1 base, leaving 13 bases between them. The CDR3 is CASSSPGQGQETQYF. Here the CDR3 DNA reads TGTGCCAGCAGTTCGCCGGGACAAGGCCAAGAGACCCAGTACTTC.

This clonotype occurred a few times. The rearrangement joins TRBV19 to TRBJ1-2, with a weak D call TRBD1 (5 bases). Per the germline V gene, CDR1 is LNHDA and CDR2 is SQIVND (reference sequence). This CDR3 spans 12 amino acids. V was clipped by 8 bases and J by 4 bases, with 11 bases between them. CDR3 region: CASARVSYGYTF. The DNA for the CDR3 is TGTGCCAGTGCCAGGGTTTCCTATGGCTACACCTTC.

This chain connects TRBV5-1 to TRBJ2-2; 11 bases are a match to TRBD1. The ends lost 4 bases at V and 4 bases at J; junction bases unmatched: 6. CDR3 length equals 16 residues. Germline loops: CDR1 SGHRS, CDR2 YFSETQ. For the CDR3, the DNA is TGCGCCAGCAGCCCGGGACAGGGGGGCGGCACCGGGGAGCTGTTTTTT. Its translation is CASSPGQGGGTGELFF.

The CDR3 nucleotides are TGTGCCAGCAGTTATGGGCCCGACTACGAGCAGTACTTC. Protein sequence: CASSYGPDYEQYF. The chain links TRBV6-5 to TRBJ2-7, with D unclear. Germline CDR1 reads MNHEY; CDR2 reads SVGAGI. V lost 3 bases, J lost 3 bases, and 9 bases lay in between. The CDR3 sequence is 13 residues long.

The rearrangement uses TRBV28 and TRBJ2-7; TRBD1 aligns across 7 bases. In germline, CDR1 is MDHEN, CDR2 SYDVKM. The CDR3 has 14 amino acids. The V gene end was trimmed by 6 bases and the J gene end by 3 bases; junction bases not matched to a gene: 8. CDR3 sequence reads: CASRTTGSGYEQYF. Written as DNA, the CDR3 is TGTGCCAGCAGGACGACAGGGTCGGGCTACGAGCAGTACTTC. Combining the CDR3 with reference TRBV28 and TRBJ2-7 gives the whole variable domain DVKVTQSSRYLVKRTGEKVFLECVQDMDHENMFWYRQDPGLGLRLIYFSYDVKMKEKGDIPEGYSVSREKKERFSLILESASTNQTSMYLCASRTTGSGYEQYFGPGTRLTVT.

V gene TRBV20-1 combines with J gene TRBJ2-7; 9 positions agree with TRBD2. V lost 2 bases to trimming and J lost 0 bases; unmatched junction nucleotides: 8. The CDR3 has 16 residues. Germline V gene sequence: CDR1 DFQATT, CDR2 SNEGSKA (reference sequence). The CDR3 reads CSARLAGLTLSYEQYF. The CDR3 DNA reads as TGCAGTGCTAGACTAGCGGGGCTCACTCTCTCCTACGAGCAGTACTTC.

This chain connects TRBV11-3 to TRBJ1-2; D perhaps matches TRBD1 (6 bases). This CDR3 region has 14 residues. Deletions cut 2 bases from V and 6 bases from J, with 13 bases between. Germline V gene data show CDR1 as SGHNT and CDR2 as YENEEA. The CDR3 reads CASSLLTGRDGYTF. The CDR3 DNA reads TGTGCCAGCAGCTTACTAACAGGGCGAGATGGCTACACCTTC. Variable domain in full (rest from reference TRBV11-3 and TRBJ1-2): EAGVVQSPRYKIIEKKQPVAFWCNPISGHNTLYWYLQNLGQGPELLIRYENEEAVDDSQLPKDRFSAERLKGVDSTLKIQPAELGDSAVYLCASSLLTGRDGYTFGSGTRLTVV.

This rearrangement joins TRBV20-1 to TRBJ2-3, with no clear D. Germline values: CDR1 DFQATT, CDR2 SNEGSKA (reference sequence). V shed 3 bases and J shed 2 bases, with 12 bases lying between them. The length of the CDR3 is 14 residues. The CDR3 region is CSASRRSSTDTQYF. The CDR3 DNA reads TGCAGTGCTAGCCGACGGAGCTCCACAGATACGCAGTATTTT.